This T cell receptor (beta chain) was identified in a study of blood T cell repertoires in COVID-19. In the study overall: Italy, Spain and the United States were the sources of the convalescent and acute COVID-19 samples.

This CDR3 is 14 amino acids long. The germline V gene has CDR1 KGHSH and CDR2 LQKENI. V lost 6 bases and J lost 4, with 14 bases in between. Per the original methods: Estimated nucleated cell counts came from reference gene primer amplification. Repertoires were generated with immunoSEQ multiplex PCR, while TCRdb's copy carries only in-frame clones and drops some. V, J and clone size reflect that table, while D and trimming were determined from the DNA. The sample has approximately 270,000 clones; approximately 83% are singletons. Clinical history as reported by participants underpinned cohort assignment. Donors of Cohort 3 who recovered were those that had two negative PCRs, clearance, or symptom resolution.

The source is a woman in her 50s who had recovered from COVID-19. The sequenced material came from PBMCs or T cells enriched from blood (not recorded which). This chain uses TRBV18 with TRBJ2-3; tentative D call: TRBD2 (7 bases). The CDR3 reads CASSGTGGADTQYF. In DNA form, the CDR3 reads TGTGCCAGCTCCGGGACGGGGGGCGCAGATACGCAGTATTTT.